This TCR beta chain stems from a study of cytomegalovirus exposure and HLA in healthy donors. 13 Jbeta primers and 60 Vbeta primers were used for the PCR. This table comes from immunoSEQ multiplex PCR, and its TCRdb copy is limited to in-frame clones, with some not included. Among more than 45,000 clones, roughly 82% were seen once, and the ten largest hold roughly 1.4%. Worth noting for this clone: Its antigen is undetermined.

Study-level findings and limits: More clonal expansion characterized HLA-associated TCR beta chains than equally common others in a later analysis. Previous analysis showed most TCR beta V segments were productive about 87% or about 30% of the time. In vitro assays verified that a few CMV-associated chains recognized CMV antigens specifically.

The specimen sequenced was PBMCs. The receptor was derived from a man aged 25-45 years in good health and CMV-seronegative.

DNA of the CDR3: TGTGCCAGCAGTTTATCGTTTAGACTCACCCAAGTTCCGAACACTGAAGCTTTCTTT. This gives the protein CASSLSFRLTQVPNTEAFF. V usage is TRBV28 and J usage is TRBJ1-1; D gene unclear. CDR3 size: 19 residues. V was cut by 1 base and J by 1 base, with 22 bases left in between. Looked up from germline, CDR1 is MDHEN and CDR2 is SYDVKM.